The rows below give T cell receptor beta chains drawn from one sample of a study of PD-L1 blockade in urothelial cancer. TCRdb keeps only in-frame clones here, not all; method: immunoSEQ multiplex PCR. This sample has around 120,000 clones; around nine tenths occur once, and the top ten carry roughly 1.8%. Sequencing was performed on PBMCs, taken around atezolizumab (anti-PD-L1) treatment. These receptors all stem from a man aged 55 to 70 with urothelial cancer. Both conserved end residues are part of each CDR3. A D gene is named only where the DNA matches it firmly. Clone size is shown for a subset of rows, as once, few, many or a class of expanded clone.

>TRBV6-5|NA|TRBJ1-1|TRBD1
CASSYQGAGEAFF
TGTGCCAGCAGTTACCAGGGGGCTGGTGAAGCTTTCTTT
>TRBV7-2|NA|TRBJ2-7|NA
CASSLRPGYNYEQYF
TGTGCCAGCAGCTTAAGGCCAGGCTATAACTACGAGCAGTACTTC
>TRBV6-5|once|TRBJ2-2|NA
CASSARGVDGELFF
TGTGCCAGCAGTGCCAGGGGGGTGGACGGGGAGCTGTTTTTT
>TRBV9|NA|TRBJ2-3|TRBD2
CASSVGSLAGTDTQYF
TGTGCCAGCAGCGTAGGATCCCTAGCGGGAACAGATACGCAGTATTTT
>TRBV5-1|NA|TRBJ2-3|TRBD1
CASSGSDRRTDTQYF
TGCGCCAGCAGCGGATCGGACAGGCGCACAGATACGCAGTATTTT
>TRBV5-4|NA|TRBJ2-7|TRBD2
CASSLWAGDEQYF
TGTGCCAGCAGCTTGTGGGCGGGGGACGAGCAGTACTTC
>TRBV9|NA|TRBJ1-2|NA
CASSAGTGVYGYTF
TGTGCCAGCAGCGCGGGGACGGGGGTCTATGGCTACACCTTC
>TRBV5-4|many|TRBJ2-1|NA
CASISEGSGGVYNEQFF
TGTGCCAGCATCTCTGAAGGTAGCGGCGGGGTTTACAATGAGCAGTTCTTC
>TRBV5-4|few|TRBJ1-5|NA
CASSRGGGNQPQHF
TGTGCCAGCAGCCGAGGGGGGGGCAATCAGCCCCAGCATTTT
>TRBV5-5|NA|TRBJ1-5|NA
CASNLDGGLSGRPQHF
TGTGCCAGCAACCTGGACGGGGGACTCTCGGGTCGGCCCCAGCATTTT
>TRBV29-1|NA|TRBJ2-6|TRBD2
CSGRESGANVLTF
TGCAGCGGGCGGGAGTCTGGGGCCAACGTCCTGACTTTC
>TRBV19|once|TRBJ1-5|TRBD1
CASSVQGAMGNQPQHF
TGTGCCAGTAGTGTTCAGGGGGCTATGGGCAATCAGCCCCAGCATTTT
>TRBV6-5|NA|TRBJ2-7|NA
CASSQGPYEQYF
TGTGCCAGCTCCCAGGGCCCCTACGAGCAGTACTTC
>TRBV5-8|NA|TRBJ1-1|NA
CASSPEAKAFF
TGTGCCAGCAGCCCCGAGGCCAAAGCTTTCTTT
>TRBV28|few|TRBJ2-7|NA
CASSLGVSYEQYF
TGTGCCAGCAGTTTAGGAGTATCCTACGAGCAGTACTTC
>TRBV25-1|NA|TRBJ2-3|TRBD2
CASRRGREGTDTQYF
TGTGCCAGCCGGAGGGGTCGGGAGGGTACAGATACGCAGTATTTT
>TRBV27|few|TRBJ1-2|TRBD1
CASSLGGQPGYTF
TGTGCCAGCAGCTTAGGGGGCCAGCCGGGCTACACCTTC
>TRBV27|few|TRBJ2-7|TRBD2
CASSVHSSGRASEQYF
TGTGCCAGCAGCGTACACAGTAGCGGGAGGGCTTCCGAGCAGTACTTC
>TRBV10-3|NA|TRBJ1-3|NA
CAISGTDGNTIYF
TGTGCCATCAGTGGGACAGATGGAAACACCATATATTTT
>TRBV7-6|NA|TRBJ2-2|TRBD2
CASSRSGGAAGELFF
TGTGCCAGCAGCCGTAGCGGGGGGGCAGCCGGGGAGCTGTTTTTT
>TRBV28|NA|TRBJ2-3|TRBD2
CASSLGPRGAGVDTQYF
TGTGCCAGCAGTTTAGGCCCCAGGGGAGCGGGAGTAGATACGCAGTATTTT
>TRBV7-7|few|TRBJ2-5|NA
CASSPPGLLEGTQYF
TGTGCTAGCAGCCCTCCGGGACTCCTGGAGGGGACCCAGTACTTC
>TRBV11-3|NA|TRBJ2-7|TRBD1
CASSFLAGGDEQYF
TGTGCCAGCAGCTTTCTGGCAGGGGGCGACGAGCAGTACTTC
>TRBV10-3|NA|TRBJ2-2|TRBD2
CAISPSGAENTGELFF
TGTGCCATCAGCCCTAGCGGGGCCGAGAACACCGGGGAGCTGTTTTTT
>TRBV28|NA|TRBJ1-1|NA
CASSSVNTEAFF
TGTGCCAGCAGTTCGGTGAACACTGAAGCTTTCTTT
>TRBV2|NA|TRBJ2-2|TRBD1
CASRQDRGVSGELFF
TGTGCCAGCCGACAAGACAGGGGAGTATCCGGGGAGCTGTTTTTT
>TRBV5-1|NA|TRBJ2-7|TRBD2
CASTPAGEFAEQYF
TGCGCCAGCACCCCAGCGGGAGAGTTCGCCGAGCAGTACTTC
>TRBV9|NA|TRBJ2-7|TRBD1
CASSVDRGSYEQYF
TGTGCCAGCAGCGTAGACAGGGGATCCTACGAGCAGTACTTC
>TRBV10-3|NA|TRBJ2-1|NA
CAISESPPGGAAYNEQFF
TGTGCCATCAGTGAGTCTCCCCCCGGAGGGGCCGCCTACAATGAGCAGTTCTTC
>TRBV28|NA|TRBJ2-3|TRBD1
CASSSGTASTDTQYF
TGTGCCAGCAGTTCCGGGACAGCTAGCACAGATACGCAGTATTTT
>TRBV16|NA|TRBJ2-2|NA
CASSQLHPGTGELFF
TGTGCCAGCAGCCAATTACACCCGGGCACCGGGGAGCTGTTTTTT
>TRBV5-8|few|TRBJ1-1|NA
CASSFWGRGTEAFF
TGTGCCAGCAGCTTTTGGGGGCGCGGTACTGAAGCTTTCTTT